This TCR beta chain was observed in a study of blood T cell repertoires in COVID-19. The overall study: T cells, B-cell-depleted T cells, or PBMCs provided the cDNA or gDNA that served as material.

The V gene's germline CDR1 is GTSNPN and CDR2 SVGIG (reference sequence). V lost 2 bases and J lost 5, with 12 bases in between. The length of the CDR3 is 14 residues. Clones were sequenced by immunoSEQ multiplex PCR, and TCRdb holds only the in-frame ones, with some missing. The sample has under 85,000 clones; roughly 86% are singletons. This chain connects TRBV30 to TRBJ1-4; possible D gene TRBD1, 5 bases. This sequence originates from a middle-aged man with COVID-19, enrolled during active disease. Source material: peripheral blood. The chain's CDR3 is CAWSTVGGNEKLFF. The CDR3 region has the DNA TGTGCCTGGAGTACCGTGGGGGGGAATGAAAAACTGTTTTTT.